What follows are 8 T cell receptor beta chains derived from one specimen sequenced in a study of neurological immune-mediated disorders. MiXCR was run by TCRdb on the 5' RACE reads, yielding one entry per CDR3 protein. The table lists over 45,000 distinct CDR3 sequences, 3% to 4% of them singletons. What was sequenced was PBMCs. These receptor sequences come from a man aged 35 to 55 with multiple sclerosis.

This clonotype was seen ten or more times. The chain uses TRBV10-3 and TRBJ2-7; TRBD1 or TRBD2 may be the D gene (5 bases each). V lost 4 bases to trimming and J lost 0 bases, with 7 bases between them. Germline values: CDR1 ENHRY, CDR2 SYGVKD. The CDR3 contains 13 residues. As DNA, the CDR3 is TGTGCCATCAGTGGGGGGAGCTCCTACGAGCAGTACTTC. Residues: CAISGGSSYEQYF.

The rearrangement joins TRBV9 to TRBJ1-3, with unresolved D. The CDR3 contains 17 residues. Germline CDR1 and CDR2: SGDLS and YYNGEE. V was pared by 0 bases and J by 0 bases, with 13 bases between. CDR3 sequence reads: CASSVAFGSLSGNTIYF. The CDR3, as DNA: TGTGCCAGCAGCGTAGCTTTCGGCAGCCTCTCTGGAAACACCATATATTTT.

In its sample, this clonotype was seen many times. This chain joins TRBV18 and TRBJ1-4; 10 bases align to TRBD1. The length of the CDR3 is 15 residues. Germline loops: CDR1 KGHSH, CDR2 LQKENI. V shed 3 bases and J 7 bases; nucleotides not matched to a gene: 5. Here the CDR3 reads CASSPGGQGVEKLFF. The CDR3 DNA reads TGTGCCAGCTCACCGGGAGGACAGGGGGTTGAAAAACTGTTTTTT.

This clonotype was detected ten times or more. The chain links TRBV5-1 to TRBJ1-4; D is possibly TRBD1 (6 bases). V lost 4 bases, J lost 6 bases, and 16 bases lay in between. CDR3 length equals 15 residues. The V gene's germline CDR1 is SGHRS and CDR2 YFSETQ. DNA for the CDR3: TGCGCCAGCAGCGAATCCACAGGGTACGATGAAAAACTGTTTTTT. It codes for CASSESTGYDEKLFF. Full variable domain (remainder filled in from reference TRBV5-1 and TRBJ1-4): KAGVTQTPRYLIKTRGQQVTLSCSPISGHRSVSWYQQTPGQGLQFLFEYFSETQRNKGNFPGRFSGRQFSNSRSEMNVSTLELGDSALYLCASSESTGYDEKLFFGSGTQLSVL.

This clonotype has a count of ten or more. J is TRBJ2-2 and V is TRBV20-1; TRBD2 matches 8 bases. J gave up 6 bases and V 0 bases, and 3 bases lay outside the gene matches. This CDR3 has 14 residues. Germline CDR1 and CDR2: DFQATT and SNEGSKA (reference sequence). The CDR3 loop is CSAREAGGAGELFF. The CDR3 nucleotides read TGCAGTGCTAGAGAGGCCGGGGGGGCCGGGGAGCTGTTTTTT.

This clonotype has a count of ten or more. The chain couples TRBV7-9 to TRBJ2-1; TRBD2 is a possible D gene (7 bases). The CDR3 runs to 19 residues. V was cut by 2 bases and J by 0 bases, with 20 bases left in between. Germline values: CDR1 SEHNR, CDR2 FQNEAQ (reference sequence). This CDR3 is CASSLPVGGGSSSYNEQFF. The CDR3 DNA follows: TGTGCCAGCAGCTTACCGGTTGGGGGGGGCTCGAGCTCCTACAATGAGCAGTTCTTC.

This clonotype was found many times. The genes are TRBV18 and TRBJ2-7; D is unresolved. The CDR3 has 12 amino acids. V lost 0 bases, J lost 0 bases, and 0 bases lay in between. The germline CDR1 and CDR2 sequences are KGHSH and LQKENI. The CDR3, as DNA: TGTGCCAGCTCACCACCCTCCTACGAGCAGTACTTC. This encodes CASSPPSYEQYF.

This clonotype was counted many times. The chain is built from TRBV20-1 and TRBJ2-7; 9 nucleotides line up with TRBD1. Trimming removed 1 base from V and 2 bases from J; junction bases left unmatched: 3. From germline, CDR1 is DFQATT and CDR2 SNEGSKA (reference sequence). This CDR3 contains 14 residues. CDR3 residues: CSARGTGGTYEQYF. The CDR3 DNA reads TGCAGTGCTAGAGGTACAGGGGGCACCTACGAGCAGTACTTC.